These 15 T cell receptor beta chains were all obtained from the same sample, sequenced in a study of T cells in Graves' hyperthyroidism and ophthalmopathy. The source material, RNA transcripts, was used to amplify TCR beta CDR3 regions. First-round RT-PCR targeting the TCR CDR3 was performed with the HTBI primer set. TCRdb re-analysed the multiplex PCR reads in MiXCR, keeping a single row per CDR3 protein. The sample contains roughly 630,000 distinct CDR3 sequences, roughly 14% of which appear only once. The sequenced sample consisted of blood. These receptors all stem from a young woman with Graves' hyperthyroidism.

The chain employs TRBV4-3 and TRBJ2-3; 11 positions match TRBD2. This CDR3 comprises 15 residues. Trimming removed 5 bases from V and 6 bases from J; junction bases left unmatched: 7. Germline-derived CDR1 and CDR2 are LGHNA and YSLEER. The CDR3 DNA is TGCGCCAGCAGCAAAGGAACTAGCGGGAGCGATACGCAGTATTTT. Translating gives CASSKGTSGSDTQYF.

The sample holds many counts of this clonotype. V and J are TRBV29-1 and TRBJ2-3; TRBD2 matches 9 bases. The junction had 3 bases not matched to a gene; V was cut back by 4 bases and J by 4 bases. The CDR3 totals 13 residues. CDR1 and CDR2 from the germline V gene are SQVTM and ANQGSEA. The CDR3 DNA is TGCAGCGTTGTAGCGGGAGCGGCAGATACGCAGTATTTT. Translating gives CSVVAGAADTQYF.

This clonotype has at least ten counts. The chain employs TRBV20-1 and TRBJ2-7, with no clear D. The germline CDR1 and CDR2 sequences are DFQATT and SNEGSKA (reference sequence). The CDR3 has 11 residues. The CDR3 sequence is CSAFRLYEQYF. The CDR3 DNA follows: TGCAGCGCCTTTCGTCTCTACGAGCAGTACTTC.

This clonotype was recorded many times. The rearrangement links TRBV7-2 to TRBJ2-7, with TRBD2 matching over 11 bases. The length of the CDR3 is 15 residues. Trimming took 1 base from V and 4 from J; bases not matched to a gene: 3. The germline V gene has CDR1 SGHTA and CDR2 FQGNSA. CDR3: CASSLEASGRYEQYF. The CDR3 DNA follows: TGTGCCAGCAGCTTAGAGGCTAGCGGGAGGTACGAGCAGTACTTC.

This clonotype was found many times. CDR3 sequence: CASSWISGDTGELFF. In DNA form, the CDR3 reads TGTGCCAGCAGTTGGATTTCAGGGGACACCGGGGAGCTGTTTTTT. The chain links TRBV27 to TRBJ2-2; a possible D gene is TRBD1 (6 bases). Germline lookup yields CDR1 MNHEY and CDR2 SMNVEV (reference sequence). The V gene lost 4 bases and the J gene lost 3 bases, with 12 bases spanning the gap. CDR3 length: 15 amino acids.

The rearrangement joins TRBV5-1 to TRBJ1-2; D is uncertain. Germline V gene lookup returns CDR1 SGHRS and CDR2 YFSETQ. The CDR3 loop spans 16 amino acids. V gave up 5 bases and J gave up 6 bases, with 23 bases separating them. CDR3 loop: CASRFAYGSRRDGYTF. The CDR3 DNA sequence: TGCGCCAGCAGATTTGCTTACGGGTCGCGGAGGGATGGCTACACCTTC.

This clonotype was seen a handful of times. The gene calls are TRBV27 and TRBJ1-4; no firm D call. The V gene's germline CDR1 is MNHEY and CDR2 SMNVEV (reference sequence). V lost 2 bases and J lost 7, with 8 bases in between. The CDR3 contains 13 residues. CDR3 bases: TGTGCCAGCAGTTTACTAGGGCGTGAAAAACTGTTTTTT. Translation gives CASSLLGREKLFF. The full variable domain, its missing parts supplied by reference TRBV27 and TRBJ1-4, is EAQVTQNPRYLITVTGKKLTVTCSQNMNHEYMSWYRQDPGLGLRQIYYSMNVEVTDKGDVPEGYKVSRKEKRNFPLILESPSPNQTSLYFCASSLLGREKLFFGSGTQLSVL.

This chain joins TRBV2 and TRBJ2-1; D is ambiguous. Per the germline V gene, CDR1 is SNHLY and CDR2 is FYNNEI. The CDR3 runs to 12 residues. V lost 8 bases to trimming and J lost 8 bases, with 13 bases between them. As DNA, the CDR3 is TGTGCCAGCCGTCCGGTCGGCTATGAGCAGTTCTTC. Encoded protein: CASRPVGYEQFF.

The table lists this clonotype with a few counts. The genes are TRBV6-1 and TRBJ2-1, with 9 nucleotides matching TRBD2. The V gene's germline CDR1 is MNHNS and CDR2 SASEGT. The V gene end was trimmed by 6 bases and the J gene end by 4 bases; junction bases not matched to a gene: 13. The CDR3 has 17 residues. The chain's CDR3 is CASSRGAGAGGYNEQFF. The DNA of the CDR3 is TGTGCCAGCAGCAGGGGGGCGGGTGCGGGAGGGTACAATGAGCAGTTCTTC.

Many counts were recorded for this clonotype. The V gene is TRBV27, the J gene TRBJ1-2; D is unclear. CDR3 length: 14 amino acids. V lost 1 base and J lost 2, with 8 bases in between. Germline CDR1 MNHEY, CDR2 SMNVEV (reference sequence). CDR3 nucleotide sequence: TGTGCCAGCAGTTTATTAGGGCAGAACTATGGCTACACCTTC. It codes for CASSLLGQNYGYTF.

At least ten counts were recorded for this clonotype. The genes are TRBV28 and TRBJ2-1; TRBD2 matches 12 bases. The CDR3 is 17 amino acids. The trim removed 5 bases at V and 1 base at J, leaving 6 bases unmatched. Germline V gene lookup returns CDR1 MDHEN and CDR2 SYDVKM. The CDR3 loop reads CASSQLLAGGSYNEQFF. CDR3 coding DNA: TGTGCCAGCAGTCAACTTCTAGCGGGAGGGTCCTACAATGAGCAGTTCTTC.

Details on this clonotype: Since a much larger clone is just one base distant, this may be a read error. The rearrangement uses TRBV10-3 and TRBJ2-7; 16 nucleotides line up with TRBD2. Germline loops: CDR1 ENHRY, CDR2 SYGVKD. This CDR3 region has 17 residues. V gave up 5 bases and J gave up 7 bases; unmatched junction bases: 11. The DNA of the CDR3 is TGTGCCATCAGTCCCCTGGGGGGACTAGCGGGAGGGGGGGAGCAGTACTTC. It translates to CAISPLGGLAGGGEQYF.

This clonotype was counted many times. J is TRBJ2-3 and V is TRBV14, with TRBD2 as a possible D gene (6 bases). Trimming pared 3 bases from V and 2 bases from J, leaving 12 bases between. This CDR3 region has 15 residues. Germline CDR1 SGHDN, CDR2 FVKESK. The CDR3, as DNA: TGTGCCAGCAGCCAGGAAGCGGGTTTCACAGATACGCAGTATTTT. It translates to CASSQEAGFTDTQYF.

Ten or more counts support this clonotype. V gene TRBV28 combines with J gene TRBJ2-5, with 8 bases aligning to TRBD2. CDR3 size: 14 residues. The germline gives CDR1 MDHEN, CDR2 SYDVKM. Germline trimming cut 5 bases from V and 4 bases from J; bases unmatched to any gene: 6. Here the CDR3 reads CASSMGLVRETQYF. The CDR3 DNA sequence: TGTGCCAGCAGTATGGGACTAGTACGAGAGACCCAGTACTTC.

This clonotype was detected a few times. This rearrangement joins TRBV12-3 or TRBV12-4 to TRBJ2-7; 8 positions match TRBD2. Trimming at V came to 6 bases and at J to 4 bases, leaving 17 bases not matched to a gene. This CDR3 comprises 17 residues. CDR3 protein: CASSLLYTGTRDYEQYF. As DNA, the CDR3 is TGTGCCAGCAGCCTACTATATACCGGGACTAGGGATTACGAGCAGTACTTC.